Following are 18 T cell receptor beta chains from one sample sequenced in a study of cytomegalovirus exposure and HLA in healthy donors. The PCR made use of 60 Vbeta and 13 Jbeta primers. The assay was immunoSEQ multiplex PCR, and TCRdb's table has in-frame clones only and misses some. The sample includes more than 100,000 clones, approximately 90% seen only once; the top ten take less than 5.5%. Sequenced input: PBMCs. The origin of the receptors is a woman aged 30 to 39 in good health and CMV-seronegative.

In its sample, this clone ranks as medium-sized. The CDR3 region is CASSGTSGGTDTQYF. CDR3 in DNA: TGTGCCAGCAGTGGGACTAGCGGGGGCACAGATACGCAGTATTTT. V gene TRBV6-4 combines with J gene TRBJ2-3; TRBD2 matches at 12 bases. Germline V lookup: CDR1 MRHNA, CDR2 SNTAGT. With 4 bases clipped from V and 1 base from J, the junction kept 0 bases outside the gene matches. The CDR3 length is 15 residues.

This chain connects TRBV5-6 to TRBJ2-2; 8 bases are shared with TRBD2. In germline, CDR1 is SGHDT, CDR2 YYEEEE. The J segment lost 5 bases and the V segment lost 3 bases, leaving 6 bases of the junction unmatched. This CDR3 comprises 15 residues. CDR3 in amino acids: CASSWLQRETGELFF. The CDR3 DNA follows: TGTGCCAGCAGCTGGCTACAGCGGGAGACCGGGGAGCTGTTTTTT.

The V and J genes are TRBV28 and TRBJ2-3; TRBD2 aligns across 9 bases. CDR1 and CDR2 from the germline V gene are MDHEN and SYDVKM. J lost 5 bases, V lost 7 bases, and 7 bases had no gene match. This CDR3 region has 14 residues. As DNA, the CDR3 is TGTGCCAGCACCCTTAGCGGGAGTGGAGATACGCAGTATTTT. Protein sequence: CASTLSGSGDTQYF.

V usage is TRBV5-5 and J usage is TRBJ2-7; tentative D call: TRBD2 (5 bases). Looked up from germline, CDR1 is SGHKS and CDR2 is YYEKEE (reference sequence). Trimming removed 5 bases from V and 5 bases from J, with 14 bases in between. The CDR3 covers 13 residues. In nucleotides, the CDR3 is TGTGCCAGCAGTACGGGGATGAAGGACGAGCAGTACTTC. Encoded protein: CASSTGMKDEQYF.

The chain is built from TRBV9 and TRBJ2-3; D might be TRBD1 (7 bases). Germline V lookup: CDR1 SGDLS, CDR2 YYNGEE. CDR3 length equals 15 residues. The V end lost 0 bases, the J end lost 10 bases, and 18 bases lay between the germline ends. The CDR3 reads CASSVAGGATGAQYF. DNA of the CDR3: TGTGCCAGCAGCGTAGCAGGGGGTGCCACGGGGGCGCAGTATTTT.

This clone was seen a handful of times. The V call is TRBV4-3, the J call TRBJ2-1, with 11 bases that match TRBD2. Germline values: CDR1 LGHNA, CDR2 YSLEER. Trimming removed 0 bases from V and 5 bases from J; junction bases left unmatched: 3. The CDR3 sequence is 16 residues long. The CDR3 reads CASSQDLAGGNNEQFF. CDR3 bases: TGCGCCAGCAGCCAAGATTTAGCGGGAGGGAACAATGAGCAGTTCTTC.

The gene calls are TRBV6-6 and TRBJ2-7, with 8 bases that match TRBD1. After removal of 4 bases from V and 2 bases from J, the junction contained 4 bases not matched to a gene. The length of the CDR3 is 14 residues. Germline CDR1 is MNHNY and CDR2 is SVGAGI (reference sequence). CDR3 region: CASSSGRGPYEQYF. In nucleotides, the CDR3 is TGTGCCAGCAGTTCGGGCAGGGGGCCCTACGAGCAGTACTTC.

This clone was seen a few times. The rearrangement joins TRBV7-9 to TRBJ2-5, with D possibly being TRBD2 (6 bases). The CDR3 is 15 amino acids. With 1 base removed from V and 2 bases from J, the gap between germline ends came to 11 bases. CDR1 and CDR2 from the germline V gene are SEHNR and FQNEAQ (reference sequence). The CDR3 nucleotides read TGTGCCAGCAGCTTAGTCGGGGGAGTTCAAGAGACCCAGTACTTC. Translation gives CASSLVGGVQETQYF. Full variable domain (missing parts from reference TRBV7-9 and TRBJ2-5): DTGVSQNPRHKITKRGQNVTFRCDPISEHNRLYWYRQTLGQGPEFLTYFQNEAQLEKSRLLSDRFSAERPKGSFSTLEIQRTEQGDSAMYLCASSLVGGVQETQYFGPGTRLLVL.

The J gene is TRBJ2-7, the V gene TRBV30; maybe TRBD1 (6 bases). CDR3 size: 12 residues. Germline assignment: CDR1 GTSNPN and CDR2 SVGIG (reference sequence). V shed 5 bases and J shed 0 bases, with 8 bases lying between them. CDR3 bases: TGTGCCTGGCAGGGGAGCTCCTACGAGCAGTACTTC. It translates to CAWQGSSYEQYF.

The chain is built from TRBV19 and TRBJ2-7; the D is unclear. The germline gives CDR1 LNHDA, CDR2 SQIVND (reference sequence). The CDR3 extends over 13 amino acids. V was clipped by 6 bases and J by 0 bases, with 9 bases between them. CDR3 nucleotide sequence: TGTGCCAGTAGGAAAGCGAGCTCCTACGAGCAGTACTTC. This sequence encodes CASRKASSYEQYF.

The table lists this clone with a count of one. The genes are TRBV7-9 and TRBJ2-1, with 9 bases aligning to TRBD2. After removal of 4 bases from V and 8 bases from J, the junction contained 0 bases not matched to a gene. Germline CDR1 SEHNR, CDR2 FQNEAQ (reference sequence). The length of the CDR3 is 12 residues. The CDR3 DNA sequence: TGTGCCAGCAGCTGGACTAGCGATGAGCAGTTCTTC. As protein: CASSWTSDEQFF.

J is TRBJ2-1 and V is TRBV11-1; 10 nucleotides match TRBD2. The CDR3 has 19 residues. CDR1 and CDR2 from the germline V gene are SGHAT and FQDESV (reference sequence). Trimming removed 5 bases from V and 1 base from J; junction bases left unmatched: 14. The CDR3 sequence: CASSPASGSGLLSYNEQFF. Here the CDR3 DNA reads TGTGCCAGCAGCCCAGCTAGCGGGAGCGGATTACTGTCCTACAATGAGCAGTTCTTC.

The chain has TRBV19 and TRBJ2-2, with 12 positions matching TRBD1. The CDR3 loop spans 18 amino acids. V gave up 8 bases and J gave up 4 bases; unmatched junction bases: 14. Germline CDR1 reads LNHDA; CDR2 reads SQIVND (reference sequence). The CDR3 DNA is TGTGCCAGTTCACCGGGACAGGGGGCGAGGCCTGCCACCGGGGAGCTGTTTTTT. It yields the protein CASSPGQGARPATGELFF.

The CDR3 nucleotides are TGTGCCAGCAGCGTAAGGGCTGGATGGGACTCGGGGACAGATACGCAGTATTTT. As protein: CASSVRAGWDSGTDTQYF. The chain couples TRBV9 to TRBJ2-3; D possibly corresponds to TRBD2 (6 bases). The germline CDR1 and CDR2 sequences are SGDLS and YYNGEE. Trimming cost V 1 base and J 3 bases, with 21 bases left between them. This CDR3 contains 18 residues.

This clone appeared a few times. This sequence joins TRBV30 and TRBJ2-5, with 12 bases lining up with TRBD2. This CDR3 contains 14 residues. Germline CDR1 GTSNPN, CDR2 SVGIG (reference sequence). The J segment lost 4 bases and the V segment lost 4 bases, leaving 4 bases of the junction unmatched. The CDR3 bases are TGTGCCTGGAAGTTGACTAGCGGGGGAGAGACCCAGTACTTC. It codes for CAWKLTSGGETQYF.

This chain joins TRBV7-9 and TRBJ1-2, with TRBD1 matching over 11 bases. Per the germline V gene, CDR1 is SEHNR and CDR2 is FQNEAQ (reference sequence). There are 13 residues in the CDR3. V shed 1 base, J shed 8 bases, and the junction held 0 bases outside the gene matches. This chain's CDR3 is CASSLGTGGGYTF. The CDR3, as DNA: TGTGCCAGCAGCTTAGGGACAGGGGGCGGCTACACCTTC. The variable domain in full, with the rest retrieved from reference TRBV7-9 and TRBJ1-2, is DTGVSQNPRHKITKRGQNVTFRCDPISEHNRLYWYRQTLGQGPEFLTYFQNEAQLEKSRLLSDRFSAERPKGSFSTLEIQRTEQGDSAMYLCASSLGTGGGYTFGSGTRLTVV.

The genes are TRBV27 and TRBJ1-6, with D perhaps TRBD1 (6 bases). The CDR3 has 17 amino acids. Trimming stripped 5 bases from V and 4 bases from J, with 18 bases between. Germline values: CDR1 MNHEY, CDR2 SMNVEV (reference sequence). The CDR3 region is CASSLTSYRAYNSPLHF. As DNA, the CDR3 is TGTGCCAGCAGTCTCACCTCCTACAGGGCGTATAATTCACCCCTCCACTTT.

The rearrangement joins TRBV6-5 to TRBJ2-1; 12 bases agree with TRBD2. The CDR3 length is 15 residues. Unmatched junction bases numbered 9, after V lost 5 bases and J lost 10 bases. Germline V gives CDR1 MNHEY, CDR2 SVGAGI. CDR3 protein: CASSPTGTSGWEQFF. The CDR3 DNA follows: TGTGCCAGCAGTCCTACCGGGACTAGCGGGTGGGAGCAGTTCTTC.